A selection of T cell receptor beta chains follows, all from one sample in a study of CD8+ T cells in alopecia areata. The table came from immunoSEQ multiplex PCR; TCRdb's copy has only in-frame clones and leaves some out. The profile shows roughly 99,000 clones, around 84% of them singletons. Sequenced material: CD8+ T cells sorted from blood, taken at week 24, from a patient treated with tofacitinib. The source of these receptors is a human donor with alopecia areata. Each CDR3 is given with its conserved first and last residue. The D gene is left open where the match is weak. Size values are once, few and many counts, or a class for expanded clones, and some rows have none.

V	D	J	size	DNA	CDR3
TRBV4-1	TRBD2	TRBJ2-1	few	TGCGCCAGCAGCCCGGGACTAGTCAATGAGCAGTTCTTC	CASSPGLVNEQFF
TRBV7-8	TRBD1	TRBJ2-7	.	TGTGCCAGCAGCCTATCCGCCGGGACAGTAGTCTACGAGCAGTACTTC	CASSLSAGTVVYEQYF
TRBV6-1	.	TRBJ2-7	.	TGTGCCAGCAGGGACCTCGGGGTTTCCTACGAGCAGTACTTC	CASRDLGVSYEQYF
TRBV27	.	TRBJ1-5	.	TGTGCCAGCAGTTTGTGGGGAAATAGCAATCAGCCCCAGCATTTT	CASSLWGNSNQPQHF
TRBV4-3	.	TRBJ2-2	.	TGCGCCAGCAGCCAAGATGGGGGTCTCGGGGAGCTGTTTTTT	CASSQDGGLGELFF
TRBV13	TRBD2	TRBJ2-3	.	TGTGCCAGCAGCACAGACGGGGGGACCAGCAGCACAGATACGCAGTATTTT	CASSTDGGTSSTDTQYF
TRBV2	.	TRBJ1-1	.	TGTGCCAGCAGTGAATCCGGGTCTAACACTGAAGCTTTCTTT	CASSESGSNTEAFF
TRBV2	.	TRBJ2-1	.	TGTGCCAGCAGTGACTACGTGGACACCCGCCAATCCATCAATGAGCAGTTCTTC	CASSDYVDTRQSINEQFF
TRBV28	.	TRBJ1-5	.	TGTGCCAGCAGTTTTGATCAGCCCCAGCATTTT	CASSFDQPQHF
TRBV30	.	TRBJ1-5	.	TGTGCCTGGAGTGTAGGTTCGGCAGGGAATCAGCCCCAGCATTTT	CAWSVGSAGNQPQHF
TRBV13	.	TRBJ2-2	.	TGTGCCAGCAGCTCCAGGGGTACCGGGGAGCTGTTTTTT	CASSSRGTGELFF
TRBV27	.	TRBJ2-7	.	TGTGCCAGCAGTCCTCCCGGGGAGCAGTACTTC	CASSPPGEQYF
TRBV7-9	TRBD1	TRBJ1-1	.	TGTGCCAGCAGCGCAGGACAGGGGGCAAGGACTGAAGCTTTCTTT	CASSAGQGARTEAFF
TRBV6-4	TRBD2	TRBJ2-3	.	TGTGCCAGCAGTGCGGGGGGGGCCACAGATACGCAGTATTTT	CASSAGGATDTQYF
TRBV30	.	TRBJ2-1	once	TGTGCCTGGTTGGATGGCGTGGGCCCGTCCTACAATGAGCAGTTCTTC	CAWLDGVGPSYNEQFF
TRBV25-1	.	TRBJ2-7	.	TGTGCCAGCATTGGGACGGTCCCCTACGAGCAGTACTTC	CASIGTVPYEQYF
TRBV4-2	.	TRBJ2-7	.	TGTGCCAGCAGCCAAATAGCGTTAAGCTCCTACGAGCAGTACTTC	CASSQIALSSYEQYF
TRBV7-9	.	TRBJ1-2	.	TGTGCCAGCAGCTTGGGGGGCCAATTCTATGGCTACACCTTC	CASSLGGQFYGYTF
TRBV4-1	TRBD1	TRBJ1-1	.	TGCGCCAGCAGCCACCGACAGGGGAACACTGAAGCTTTCTTT	CASSHRQGNTEAFF
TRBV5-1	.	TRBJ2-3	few	TGCGCCAGCAGCTTTAGGCAGATCACAGATACGCAGTATTTT	CASSFRQITDTQYF
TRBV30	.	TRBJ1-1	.	TGTGCCTCCACCGGGACAAAACAGGGTCCTAGCACTGAAGCTTTCTTT	CASTGTKQGPSTEAFF
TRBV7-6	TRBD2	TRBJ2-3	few	TGTGCCAGCAGCTTAAGAAGCGGGGGTCCAGATACGCAGTATTTT	CASSLRSGGPDTQYF
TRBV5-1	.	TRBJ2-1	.	TGCGCCAGCAGCTTGGGCGGGGCCAATGAGCAGTTCTTC	CASSLGGANEQFF
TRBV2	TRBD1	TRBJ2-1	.	TGTGCCAGCATCCTGAGGGGTACGTTGGACAGGGGGCTTAACAATGAGCAGTTCTTC	CASILRGTLDRGLNNEQFF
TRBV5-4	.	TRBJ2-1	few	TGTGCCAGCAGCTTGGGAGGCTACGAGCAGTTCTTC	CASSLGGYEQFF
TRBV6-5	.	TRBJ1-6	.	TGTGCCAGCAGTTTGGGGGTAAATTCACCCCTCCACTTT	CASSLGVNSPLHF
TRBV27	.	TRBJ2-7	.	TGTGCCAGCAGTTTCGGGCAAGTCTACGAGCAGTACTTC	CASSFGQVYEQYF
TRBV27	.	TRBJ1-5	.	TGTGCCAGCAGTTTATCGTCAGCCCTTGGGAATCAGCCCCAGCATTTT	CASSLSSALGNQPQHF
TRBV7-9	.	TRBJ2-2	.	TGTGCCAGCAGCAAAGCTCCGGGACTCAACACCGGGGAGCTGTTTTTT	CASSKAPGLNTGELFF
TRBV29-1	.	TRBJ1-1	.	TGCGGTCTATTAGGGGACACTGAAGCTTTCTTT	CGLLGDTEAFF
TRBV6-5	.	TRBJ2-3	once	TGTGCCAGCAGCTACACCCGGGGGACAGATACGCAGTATTTT	CASSYTRGTDTQYF
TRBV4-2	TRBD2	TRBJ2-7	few	TGTGCCAGCAGCCAAGAGGTAGCGGGGACTTCCTACGAGCAGTACTTC	CASSQEVAGTSYEQYF
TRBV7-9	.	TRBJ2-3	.	TGTGCCAGCAGCGCCTACAGGTCAGAGAGCACAGATACGCAGTATTTT	CASSAYRSESTDTQYF
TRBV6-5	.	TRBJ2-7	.	TGTGCCAGCAGTGAGGGGTACGAGCAGTACTTC	CASSEGYEQYF
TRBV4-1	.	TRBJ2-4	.	TGCGCCAGCAGCCAAGTGGATCGGGACCCTAATAACATTCAGTACTTC	CASSQVDRDPNNIQYF
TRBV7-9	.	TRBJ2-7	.	TGTGCCAGCAGCCCAGCTAATTACGAGCAGTACTTC	CASSPANYEQYF
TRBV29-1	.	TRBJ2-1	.	TGCAGCGTTGGGGGCTCGAACTACAATGAGCAGTTCTTC	CSVGGSNYNEQFF
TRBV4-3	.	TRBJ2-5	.	TGCGCCAGCAGCCAAGAAGGCTCTCAAGAGACCCAGTACTTC	CASSQEGSQETQYF
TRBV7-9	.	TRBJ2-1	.	TGTGCCAGCTTAGGAACGCCTTTCAATGAGCAGTTCTTC	CASLGTPFNEQFF
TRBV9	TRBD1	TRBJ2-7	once	TGTGCCAGCAGCGGGGACAGTTCCTACGAGCAGTACTTC	CASSGDSSYEQYF
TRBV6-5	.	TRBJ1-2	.	TGTGCCAGCAACCCGCTTCCGGGGGAAAACTATGGCTACACCTTC	CASNPLPGENYGYTF
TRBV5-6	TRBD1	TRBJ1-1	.	TGTGCCAGCAGCTTTCGACAGGGCCGACAAGCTTTCTTT	CASSFRQGRQAFF
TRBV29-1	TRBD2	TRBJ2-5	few	TGCAGCGTTGATCCTACTGGGACTAGCGGCGAGACCCAGTACTTC	CSVDPTGTSGETQYF